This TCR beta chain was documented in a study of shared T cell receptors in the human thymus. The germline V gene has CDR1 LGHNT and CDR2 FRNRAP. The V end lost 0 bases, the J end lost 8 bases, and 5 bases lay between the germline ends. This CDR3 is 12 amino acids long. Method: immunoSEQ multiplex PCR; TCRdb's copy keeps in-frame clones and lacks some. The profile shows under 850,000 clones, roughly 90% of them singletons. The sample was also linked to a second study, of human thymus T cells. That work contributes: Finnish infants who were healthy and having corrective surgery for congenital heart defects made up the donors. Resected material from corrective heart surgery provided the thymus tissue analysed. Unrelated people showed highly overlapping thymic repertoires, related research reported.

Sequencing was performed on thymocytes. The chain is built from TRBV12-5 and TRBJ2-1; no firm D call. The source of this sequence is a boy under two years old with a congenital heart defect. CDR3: CASGLVSDEQFF. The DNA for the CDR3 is TGTGCTAGTGGTTTGGTAAGCGATGAGCAGTTCTTC.